Listed here are 2 T cell receptor beta chains from one sample, sequenced in a study of T cell repertoires in cytomegalovirus infection. TCRdb analysed the reads with MiXCR anew, one entry per CDR3 protein. Of 200,000 or so distinct CDR3 sequences detected, about 20% appear once; the ten largest clones hold 2.9%. The sample was PBMCs. These receptors all come from a human donor in good health (CMV status not recorded). Some clones in this sample may be carry-over from other donors' samples.

The sample holds many counts of this clonotype. The V call is TRBV6-2 or TRBV6-3, the J call TRBJ1-5; TRBD1 matches 8 bases. Germline V lookup: CDR1 MNHEY, CDR2 SVGEGT. With V trimmed by 6 bases and J by 1 base, 2 bases remained unmatched. The length of the CDR3 is 14 residues. The DNA of the CDR3 is TGTGCCAGCAGACAGGGGGGCAGCAATCAGCCCCAGCATTTT. Translation: CASRQGGSNQPQHF.

This clonotype was picked up many times. V usage is TRBV7-8 and J usage is TRBJ1-1; tentative D call: TRBD1 (6 bases). The CDR3 runs to 13 residues. Germline CDR1 SGHVS, CDR2 FQNEAQ. V shed 5 bases and J shed 6 bases, with 13 bases lying between them. CDR3 residues: CASSPREGAEAFF. The CDR3 DNA sequence: TGTGCCAGCAGCCCCAGAGAGGGGGCTGAAGCTTTCTTT.